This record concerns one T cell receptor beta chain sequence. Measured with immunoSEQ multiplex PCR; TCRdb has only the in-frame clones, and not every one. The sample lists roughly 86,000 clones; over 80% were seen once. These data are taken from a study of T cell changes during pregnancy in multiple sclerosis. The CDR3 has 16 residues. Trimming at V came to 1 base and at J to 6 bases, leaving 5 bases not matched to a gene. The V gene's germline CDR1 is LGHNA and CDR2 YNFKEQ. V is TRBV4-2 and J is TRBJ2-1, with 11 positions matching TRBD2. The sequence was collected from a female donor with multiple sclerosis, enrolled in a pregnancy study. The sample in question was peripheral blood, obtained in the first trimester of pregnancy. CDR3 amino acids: CASSQGGTSGSNEQFF. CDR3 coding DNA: TGTGCCAGCAGCCAAGGGGGAACTAGCGGGAGCAATGAGCAGTTCTTC.